The 8 T cell receptor beta chains below come from one sample, sequenced in a study of blood T cells in healthy people across ages. Alongside a J-beta primer mix, a sample-barcoded 5' primer served in a second PCR lasting about 7 to 11 cycles. TCRdb reprocessed the 5' RACE reads via MiXCR and lists one record per CDR3 protein. The sample has 1.5 million to 2 million distinct CDR3 sequences; around half are singletons. Sample: blood. These TCRs come from a woman in her forties in good health.

The rearrangement uses TRBV7-9 and TRBJ2-1; 11 nucleotides match TRBD1. There are 15 residues in the CDR3. Germline V lookup: CDR1 SEHNR, CDR2 FQNEAQ (reference sequence). Trimming cost V 3 bases and J 6 bases; bases outside gene matches: 4. CDR3 region: CASSLGTGGINEQFF. The DNA of the CDR3 is TGTGCCAGCAGCTTGGGGACAGGGGGGATCAATGAGCAGTTCTTC.

This clonotype showed up just a few times. The gene calls are TRBV6-2 or TRBV6-3 and TRBJ2-5, with D tentatively TRBD2 (5 bases). V lost 2 bases and J lost 3, with 7 bases in between. The CDR3 covers 13 residues. In germline, CDR1 is MNHEY, CDR2 SVGEGT. The CDR3 nucleotides read TGTGCCAGCAGTTACCGAGCGGAAGAGACCCAGTACTTC. This translates into CASSYRAEETQYF.

This clonotype has just a few counts. The J gene is TRBJ2-3, the V gene TRBV29-1; 7 bases are a match to TRBD2. Germline CDR1 SQVTM, CDR2 ANQGSEA. With 6 bases clipped from V and 2 bases from J, the junction kept 5 bases outside the gene matches. There are 13 residues in the CDR3. DNA for the CDR3: TGCAGCGTCCTCCGGGACTACACAGATACGCAGTATTTT. Translating gives CSVLRDYTDTQYF.

This rearrangement joins TRBV10-3 to TRBJ1-4; no firm D call. V lost 3 bases and J 4 bases, leaving 12 bases between the germline ends. There are 15 residues in the CDR3. The germline gives CDR1 ENHRY, CDR2 SYGVKD. The CDR3 protein is CAISDGEKVNEKLFF. For the CDR3, the DNA is TGTGCCATCAGTGATGGGGAAAAGGTTAATGAAAAACTGTTTTTT.

This clonotype was seen more than once but under ten times. The chain links TRBV4-3 to TRBJ2-7; the match to TRBD2 covers 11 bases. This CDR3 is 15 amino acids long. The germline gives CDR1 LGHNA, CDR2 YSLEER. V lost 4 bases to trimming and J lost 2 bases; unmatched junction nucleotides: 4. CDR3 DNA: TGCGCCAGCAGCCGGGGACTAGCGGAGACCTACGAGCAGTACTTC. Translation gives CASSRGLAETYEQYF.

The chain is built from TRBV12-3 or TRBV12-4 and TRBJ2-3; 8 nucleotides align to TRBD1. The CDR3 has 17 residues. J lost 5 bases, V lost 2 bases, and 12 bases had no gene match. The CDR3 here is CASSLSLLRDRGDTQYF. CDR3 in DNA: TGTGCCAGCAGTTTAAGTTTACTTCGAGACAGGGGAGATACGCAGTATTTT.

This clonotype has a count of ten or more. This sequence joins TRBV5-1 and TRBJ2-1; no definite D call. Germline CDR1 reads SGHRS; CDR2 reads YFSETQ. Trimming removed 0 bases from V and 10 bases from J, with 11 bases in between. CDR3 size: 13 residues. The CDR3 region is CASSLGVRREQFF. In DNA form, the CDR3 reads TGCGCCAGCAGCTTGGGAGTGAGGAGAGAGCAGTTCTTC.

In this sample, this clonotype turned up once. The chain carries TRBV5-6 and TRBJ1-2; D is perhaps TRBD1 (6 bases). Germline V gene lookup returns CDR1 SGHDT and CDR2 YYEEEE. V lost 5 bases and J lost 7, with 15 bases in between. The CDR3 length is 13 residues. The CDR3 reads CASREIGGTGYTF. CDR3 bases: TGTGCCAGCAGAGAGATAGGGGGGACTGGCTACACCTTC.